Listed below are T cell receptor beta chains from one sample, sequenced in a study of T cells in Graves' hyperthyroidism and ophthalmopathy. TCRdb itself ran the multiplex PCR reads through MiXCR, one entry per CDR3 protein. The table shows hundreds of thousands of distinct CDR3 sequences, with around 15% occurring only once. The sequencing sample was made of blood. Receptors originate from a man in his fifties or sixties with Graves' ophthalmopathy. Both conserved end residues are part of each CDR3. The order of the fields is CDR3 length, clone size, V gene, D gene, J gene, CDR3 DNA, CDR3 protein. D genes are given only for firm matches. Clone size is stated in some rows and not others, as once, few, many or a class when expanded.

>16|many|TRBV11-3|.|TRBJ1-3
TGTGCCAGCAGCTTGCGACAGCTGGAGTCAGGAAACACCATATATTTT
CASSLRQLESGNTIYF
>16|many|TRBV7-9|TRBD2|TRBJ2-2
TGTGCCAGCAGCTATAGCGGGAAGGAACGTGCCGGGGAGCTGTTTTTT
CASSYSGKERAGELFF
>15|many|TRBV18|.|TRBJ1-2
TGTGCCAGCTCACCGGGCGCAGCCTACAACTATGGCTACACCTTC
CASSPGAAYNYGYTF
>15|many|TRBV27|TRBD1|TRBJ2-3
TGTGCCAGCAGCCGAAGGGGACAGAGCACAGATACGCAGTATTTT
CASSRRGQSTDTQYF
>20|.|TRBV5-4|TRBD1|TRBJ1-5
TGTGCCAGCAGCCCGCTCCGCTCGACAGGGAACACATATGGCAATCAGCCCCAGCATTTT
CASSPLRSTGNTYGNQPQHF
>12|few|TRBV29-1|TRBD1|TRBJ2-7
TGCAGCGTTGCCGGACAGGGTAACGAGCAGTACTTC
CSVAGQGNEQYF
>13|few|TRBV28|.|TRBJ2-5
TGTGCCAGCAGTTTAATAGGGGAAGAGACCCAGTACTTC
CASSLIGEETQYF
>16|many|TRBV5-1|TRBD2|TRBJ2-7
TGCGCCAGCAGCTTTTCTAGCGGGAGGGCATCGGGCGAGCAGTACTTC
CASSFSSGRASGEQYF
>16|.|TRBV5-1|.|TRBJ2-3
TGCGCCAGCAGCTTGAGGCTTATCGGGGCCACAGATACGCAGTATTTT
CASSLRLIGATDTQYF
>14|.|TRBV5-1|TRBD1|TRBJ2-1
TGCGCCAGCAGCCAAAAGGACAGGGGCAATGAGCAGTTCTTC
CASSQKDRGNEQFF
>16|few|TRBV10-3|TRBD1|TRBJ1-4
TGTGCCATCAGCGAGGGACAGACCTCAACTAATGAAAAACTGTTTTTT
CAISEGQTSTNEKLFF
>14|.|TRBV19|TRBD2|TRBJ2-7
TGTGCCAGTAAAGGGACTAGCGGGAGTATTGAGCAGTACTTC
CASKGTSGSIEQYF
>15|.|TRBV18|TRBD1|TRBJ2-5
TGTGCCAGCTCACTCGTACAGGGGAACGGGGAGACCCAGTACTTC
CASSLVQGNGETQYF
>16|.|TRBV25-1|TRBD2|TRBJ2-1
TGTGCCAGCAATGGAGCTAGCGGTAGCTCCTACAATGAGCAGTTCTTC
CASNGASGSSYNEQFF
>14|.|TRBV20-1|TRBD2|TRBJ2-5
TGCAGTGGAACTAGCGGGAGAGGTCAAGAGACCCAGTACTTC
CSGTSGRGQETQYF
>16|few|TRBV29-1|TRBD2|TRBJ2-1
TGCAGCGTCAAGGCCCGACTAGCGGGGTCCTACAATGAGCAGTTCTTC
CSVKARLAGSYNEQFF
>14|many|TRBV20-1|.|TRBJ2-3
TGCAGTGCTACAGGCGGGGCTAGCACAGATACGCAGTATTTT
CSATGGASTDTQYF
>15|many|TRBV11-2|.|TRBJ2-5
TGTGCCAGCAGCGCGCGACTGGCCGACCAAGAGACCCAGTACTTC
CASSARLADQETQYF
>15|.|TRBV7-9|.|TRBJ1-5
TGTGCCAGCAGCTCTGGGGGGGAAAGCAATCAGCCCCAGCATTTT
CASSSGGESNQPQHF
>14|few|TRBV12-5|.|TRBJ1-5
TGTGCTAGTGGCGACAGTTATAGCAATCAGCCCCAGCATTTT
CASGDSYSNQPQHF
>13|many|TRBV28|TRBD1|TRBJ2-4
TGTGCCAGCAGTTGGGGACAGGGGTCCATTCAGTACTTC
CASSWGQGSIQYF
>15|.|TRBV5-1|.|TRBJ1-5
TGCGCCAGCAGCTTATGGGGGGATAGCAATCAGCCCCAGCATTTT
CASSLWGDSNQPQHF
>16|.|TRBV12-3/TRBV12-4|TRBD2|TRBJ2-5
TGTGCCAGCAGCCTGGGACTAGCGGGACCACAAGAGACCCAGTACTTC
CASSLGLAGPQETQYF
>14|.|TRBV10-1|.|TRBJ2-2
TGCGCCAGCAGTGAGCAACCGGACACCGGGGAGCTGTTTTTT
CASSEQPDTGELFF
>15|many|TRBV3-1|TRBD2|TRBJ2-2
TGTGCCAGCAGCCGAGGACTAGTTTTCTCCGGGGAGCTGTTTTTT
CASSRGLVFSGELFF
>13|.|TRBV6-1|.|TRBJ2-5
TGTGCCAGCGCGGGCAGGGAATACGAGACCCAGTACTTC
CASAGREYETQYF
>15|many|TRBV7-9|.|TRBJ2-2
TGTGCCAGCAGCTCAACCGCAGGGGACACCGGGGAGCTGTTTTTT
CASSSTAGDTGELFF
>13|.|TRBV9|.|TRBJ1-1
TGTGCCAGCAGTACAGGGTTGAACACTGAAGCTTTCTTT
CASSTGLNTEAFF
>18|.|TRBV7-3|TRBD2|TRBJ2-1
TGTGCCAGCAGCTTAGGGCGGCTAGCGGGAGTCGGATGGAATGAGCAGTTCTTC
CASSLGRLAGVGWNEQFF
>18|.|TRBV5-1|TRBD2|TRBJ2-1
TGCGCCAGCAGCTTACAGGGCGGGACTAGTGGCTCCTACAATGAGCAGTTCTTC
CASSLQGGTSGSYNEQFF
>15|.|TRBV29-1|.|TRBJ2-7
TGCAGCGTTGAAGTCTTACGGGCCCGGTCCTACGAGCAGTACTTC
CSVEVLRARSYEQYF
>14|many|TRBV12-3/TRBV12-4|.|TRBJ1-1
TGTGCCAGCAGTTTATCAGGGGCGGGAACTGAAGCTTTCTTT
CASSLSGAGTEAFF
>14|many|TRBV9|.|TRBJ2-1
TGTGCCAGCAGTTCCGGGACTGGGAACAATGAGCAGTTCTTC
CASSSGTGNNEQFF
>15|few|TRBV6-1|TRBD1|TRBJ1-6
TGTGCCAGCAACCATCCGGGACAGACTAATTCACCCCTCCACTTT
CASNHPGQTNSPLHF
>17|many|TRBV6-1|.|TRBJ1-1
TGTGCCAGCAGCACTATTCCGGGACGGTCGTTGAACACTGAAGCTTTCTTT
CASSTIPGRSLNTEAFF
>15|.|TRBV5-1|.|TRBJ2-3
TGCGCCAGCAGCTTGGAAATTACTAGCACAGATACGCAGTATTTT
CASSLEITSTDTQYF
>15|.|TRBV3-1|.|TRBJ1-2
TGTGCCAGCAGCCAAGACGGGGCGGTAACTATTGGCTACACCTTC
CASSQDGAVTIGYTF
>14|many|TRBV24-1|.|TRBJ2-7
TGTGCCACCAGTGAATCAGGGGCGGGCTACGAGCAGTACTTC
CATSESGAGYEQYF
>16|few|TRBV5-6|.|TRBJ2-1
TGTGCCAGCAGCTTGTCTGGGCAGCTATCCTACAATGAGCAGTTCTTC
CASSLSGQLSYNEQFF
>16|few|TRBV6-6|.|TRBJ2-7
TGTGCCAGCAGTTACTCTTTCGACAGAACTATTGACGAGCAGTACTTC
CASSYSFDRTIDEQYF